The 2 T cell receptor beta chains given below trace back to one sample, sequenced in a study of vaccination and CD4 T cells after COVID-19. Treatment of the sample: roughly 10-day PBMC culture with coronavirus spike peptide pools or control peptides (ViraFEST assay). Their target antigens are unknown. The Oncomine TCR Beta short-read assay was what sequenced the DNA obtained from cultured CD4+ T cells. TCRdb reprocessed the PCR reads with MiXCR, giving one entry per CDR3 protein. Here the sample spans about 7,100 distinct CDR3 sequences, approximately 71% being singletons. Sequencing was done on a sample of CD4+ T cells from blood, cultured in vitro. These receptors were taken from a human donor who had recovered from COVID-19.

The chain uses TRBV15 and TRBJ2-2; D call uncertain. The CDR3 totals 14 residues. Trimming shortened V by 1 base and J by 6 bases, and 9 bases separated the two germline ends. CDR1 and CDR2 (germline): LNHNV, YYDKDF (reference sequence). Here the CDR3 reads CATSRVVYAGELFF. DNA for the CDR3: TGTGCCACCAGCAGAGTCGTCTATGCCGGGGAGCTGTTTTTT. The variable domain in full, with the rest retrieved from reference TRBV15 and TRBJ2-2, is DAMVIQNPRYQVTQFGKPVTLSCSQTLNHNVMYWYQQKSSQAPKLLFHYYDKDFNNEADTPDNFQSRRPNTSFCFLDIRSPGLGDTAMYLCATSRVVYAGELFFGEGSRLTVL.

In DNA form, the CDR3 reads TGCAGTGCTAAGGGACCTGGAAATCAGCCCCAGCATTTT. Protein product: CSAKGPGNQPQHF. The chain uses TRBV20-1 and TRBJ1-5; TRBD1 is a possible D gene (5 bases). CDR3 length: 13 amino acids. Looked up from germline, CDR1 is DFQATT and CDR2 is SNEGSKA (reference sequence). V was trimmed by 4 bases and J by 4 bases, leaving 11 bases between them.